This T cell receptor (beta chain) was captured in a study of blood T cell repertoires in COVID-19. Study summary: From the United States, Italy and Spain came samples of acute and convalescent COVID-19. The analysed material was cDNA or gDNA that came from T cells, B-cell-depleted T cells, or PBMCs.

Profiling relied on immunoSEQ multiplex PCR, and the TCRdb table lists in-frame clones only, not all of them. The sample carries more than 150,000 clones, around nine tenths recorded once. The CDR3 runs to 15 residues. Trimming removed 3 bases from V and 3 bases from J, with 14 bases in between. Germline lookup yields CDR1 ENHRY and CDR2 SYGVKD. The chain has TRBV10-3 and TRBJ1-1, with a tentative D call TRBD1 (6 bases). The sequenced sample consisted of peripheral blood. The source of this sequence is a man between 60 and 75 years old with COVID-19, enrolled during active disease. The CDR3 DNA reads TGTGCCATCAGTGACCAGGGGTTTGGGGACACTGAAGCTTTCTTT. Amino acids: CAISDQGFGDTEAFF.